Listed below are T cell receptor beta chains from one sample, sequenced in a study of cytomegalovirus exposure and HLA in healthy donors. Data came from immunoSEQ multiplex PCR; TCRdb stores just in-frame clones and leaves some out. The profile covers over 150,000 clones, with approximately 80% appearing a single time and more than 3.5% taken by the ten largest. The material sequenced was PBMCs. The receptors shown here come from a man aged 25-45 years in good health and CMV-seropositive. Both conserved end residues are part of each CDR3. Fields, in order: D gene, V gene, J gene, clone size, CDR3 DNA, CDR3 protein. A D gene is named only where the DNA matches it firmly. Some rows have no size entry. The others give once, few or many, or a class for an expanded clone.

>TRBD2|TRBV27|TRBJ2-3|once
TGTGCCAGCAGTTTAGGGACTAGCGGGGGACCCAGCACAGATACGCAGTATTTT
CASSLGTSGGPSTDTQYF
>TRBD1|TRBV29-1|TRBJ2-7|NA
TGCAGCGGAGGGGACAGGGGATACGAGCAGTACTTC
CSGGDRGYEQYF
>TRBD1|TRBV4-1|TRBJ1-6|NA
TGCGCCAGCAGCCAAGATACAGGGGGGCCCTCAATTTCACCCCTCCACTTT
CASSQDTGGPSISPLHF
>NA|TRBV19|TRBJ1-4|NA
TGTGCCAGTAGTGAACAGGGTTGGAAACTGTTTTTT
CASSEQGWKLFF
>NA|TRBV5-1|TRBJ2-2|NA
TGCGCCAGCAGCCCACTCCCGGCGACAATCGCGAACACCGGGGAGCTGTTTTTT
CASSPLPATIANTGELFF
>TRBD1|TRBV2|TRBJ1-1|NA
TGTGCCAGCAGGAAGACAGGGGACACTGAAGCTTTCTTT
CASRKTGDTEAFF
>NA|TRBV7-3|TRBJ2-7|NA
TGTGCCAGCAGCCCTGGGCCCTCAGGAACCTACGAGCAGTACTTC
CASSPGPSGTYEQYF
>TRBD1|TRBV5-4|TRBJ1-2|NA
TGTGCCAGCAGACTCGGACAGGGGATGGACGGCTACACCTTC
CASRLGQGMDGYTF
>NA|TRBV5-5|TRBJ2-5|NA
TGTGCCAGCAGCTGGACTGGGGACAATAGAGAGACCCAGTACTTC
CASSWTGDNRETQYF
>TRBD2|TRBV5-1|TRBJ2-1|NA
TGCGCCAGCACCACGACTAGCGGGGGGGCGAACAATGAGCAGTTCTTC
CASTTTSGGANNEQFF
>TRBD2|TRBV7-2|TRBJ2-1|NA
TGTGCCAGCAGGGATCGGACTAGCGCAGGCAATGAGCAGTTCTTC
CASRDRTSAGNEQFF
>TRBD1|TRBV19|TRBJ1-5|NA
TGTGCCAGTAGTGCGGACAGGGGTCATAGCAATCAGCCCCAGCATTTT
CASSADRGHSNQPQHF
>NA|TRBV5-1|TRBJ2-5|NA
TGCGCCAGCAGCTTACAGAAGGTAATCCAAGAGACCCAGTACTTC
CASSLQKVIQETQYF
>NA|TRBV30|TRBJ2-4|NA
TGTGCCTGGAGTAACCAACCGGTTTCCAAAAACATTCAGTACTTC
CAWSNQPVSKNIQYF
>NA|TRBV6-1|TRBJ2-2|NA
TGTGCCAGCGATAGAGTGGGGGGGGCCACCGGGGAGCTGTTTTTT
CASDRVGGATGELFF
>NA|TRBV10-3|TRBJ1-5|NA
TGTGCCATCAGTGAGATCTTAGGGGAACAGCCCCAGCATTTT
CAISEILGEQPQHF
>TRBD2|TRBV6-1|TRBJ2-3|once
TGTGCCAGCAGCCAGCGGGGAGTTAGCACAGATACGCAGTATTTT
CASSQRGVSTDTQYF
>NA|TRBV10-1|TRBJ2-4|NA
TGCGCCAGCAGTGAAGCGTCCCCTGCCAAAAACATTCAGTACTTC
CASSEASPAKNIQYF
>NA|TRBV27|TRBJ1-1|once
TGTGCCAGCAGTTCACGCCGGGGGGGCAGGAACACTGAAGCTTTCTTT
CASSSRRGGRNTEAFF
>NA|TRBV19|TRBJ1-2|NA
TGTGCCAGTAGTCCCAGACAGGAGGTTAACTATGGCTACACCTTC
CASSPRQEVNYGYTF
>TRBD1|TRBV5-1|TRBJ2-2|NA
TGCGCCAGCAGCTTGGAGGTCAGGGGGCCCGGCGGGGAGCTGTTTTTT
CASSLEVRGPGGELFF
>NA|TRBV10-3|TRBJ2-3|NA
TGTGCCACCCGTGGAGGGGGCCACGGGACAGATACGCAGTATTTT
CATRGGGHGTDTQYF
>TRBD2|TRBV27|TRBJ2-3|NA
TGTGCCAGCAGTAGCCTACTAGCGGGGGGTGGAACAGATACGCAGTATTTT
CASSSLLAGGGTDTQYF
>NA|TRBV18|TRBJ2-7|NA
TGTGCCAGCTCACCTCTCGAGGGTTCCGAGCAGTACTTC
CASSPLEGSEQYF
>TRBD1|TRBV19|TRBJ2-3|NA
TGTGCCAGTAGTCTCGGACAGGGTCCAGATACGCAGTATTTT
CASSLGQGPDTQYF
>TRBD1|TRBV5-1|TRBJ2-7|NA
TGCGCCAGCAGCTTGGCCTCCGGGACAGGGTACAACGAGCAGTACTTC
CASSLASGTGYNEQYF
>TRBD1|TRBV2|TRBJ2-2|NA
TGTGCCAGCAGTCAGGACAGGGGGGGCGGGGAGCTGTTTTTT
CASSQDRGGGELFF
>TRBD1|TRBV10-1|TRBJ2-3|NA
TGCGCCAGCAGTCGACAGGGAACTAGCACAGATACGCAGTATTTT
CASSRQGTSTDTQYF
>TRBD2|TRBV7-2|TRBJ2-1|NA
TGTGCCGTAGAGGCAGCGGGGGTGTACAATGAGCAGTTCTTC
CAVEAAGVYNEQFF
>TRBD1|TRBV28|TRBJ1-5|NA
TGTGCCAGCAGCTTAGGAGGGGGCGGACAGCCCCAGCATTTT
CASSLGGGGQPQHF
>NA|TRBV6-5|TRBJ1-5|NA
TGTGCCAGCAGTTACTCGTGGGGGGACAATCAGCCCCAGCATTTT
CASSYSWGDNQPQHF
>NA|TRBV25-1|TRBJ2-2|NA
TGTGCCAGCAGTGAGGCGGGGCACACCGGGGAGCTGTTTTTT
CASSEAGHTGELFF
>TRBD1|TRBV27|TRBJ1-5|NA
TGTGCCAGCAGCGGGACAGTAAATCAGCCCCAGCATTTT
CASSGTVNQPQHF
>TRBD2|TRBV5-4|TRBJ2-1|NA
TGTGCCAGCAGCCGCGGACTAGCGGGGGCCTACAATGAGCAGTTCTTC
CASSRGLAGAYNEQFF
>NA|TRBV5-6|TRBJ2-7|NA
TGTGCCAGCAGCTTGGGCCTTTGGACAGCTAAGAACGAGCAGTACTTC
CASSLGLWTAKNEQYF
>TRBD2|TRBV19|TRBJ2-3|NA
TGTGCCAGTAGTCCTATAGCGGGACGCACAGATACGCAGTATTTT
CASSPIAGRTDTQYF
>NA|TRBV6-5|TRBJ1-2|NA
TGTGCCAGCAGTCCCCAGGGCAGGGAGGGCCATGGCTACACCTTC
CASSPQGREGHGYTF